A selection of T cell receptor beta chains follows, all from one sample in a study of neoadjuvant anti-PD-1 for oral cavity cancer. Assay used: immunoSEQ multiplex PCR; TCRdb lists only in-frame clones, some missing. Here the sample spans over 30,000 clones, 80% to 90% being singletons. The source was PBMCs, collected before nivolumab (anti-PD-1) treatment. The receptors here all came from a person aged 40-85 years with oral cavity squamous cell carcinoma. The CDR3 runs from the conserved cysteine through the conserved F or W.

v_call | cdr3_aa
TRBV7-9 | CASSFRLDEAFF
TRBV25-1 | CASSDPRTPFGELFF
TRBV5-6 | CASSLGHGEQFF
TRBV10-3 | CAIRSAGSSDTQYF
TRBV7-2 | CASSRAGTGDNYGYTF
TRBV10-3 | CAITERGAWDTQYF
TRBV9 | CASSAEAGGPGANVLTF
TRBV6-5 | CASSYNRGRAGELFF
TRBV6-1 | CASSEMGQRNEKLFF
TRBV5-5 | CASSLFFGGNAEAFF
TRBV6-1 | CASSTYPGATYF
TRBV9 | CASSVEGGHSTDTQYF
TRBV5-4 | CASSPGRGLGNEQFF
TRBV5-1 | CASNRQVGDFYEQYF
TRBV15 | CATSSMDRGAGNTIYF
TRBV7-9 | CASSFMGAGQPQHF
TRBV6-1 | CASSELLYLSNQPQHF
TRBV19 | CASRPFDRGYTF
TRBV18 | CASSPAGRASSYEQYF
TRBV28 | CASNKRGFQSNTEAFF
TRBV7-9 | CASSPSGLAGGPITETQYF
TRBV5-4 | CASSPGTGNNYGYTF
TRBV19 | CASSQLASTDTQYF
TRBV25-1 | CASEDPLGTDTQYF
TRBV11-2 | CASSPGTVWRNTIYF
TRBV5-6 | CASSLQGAAYEQYF
TRBV7-3 | CASSITDGNTEAFF
TRBV30 | CAWSTGTGITGELFF
TRBV9 | CASSTTPEDSPLHF
TRBV9 | CASSLDPGTGGYNEQFF
TRBV18 | CASSPSGREGEQYF
TRBV28 | CASNPGLAGPKVVGETQYF
TRBV5-1 | CASSLGRNEQFF
TRBV7-2 | CASSPPWSGADQPQHF
TRBV10-3 | CAIRPGLSTDTQYF
TRBV19 | CASSGGRPSTDTQYF
TRBV9 | CASSAGQAVYTGELFF
TRBV5-4 | CASRSDRDPNSPLHF
TRBV27 | CASSSLRGGDTDTQYF
TRBV4-3 | CASSQDLNWVEQFF
TRBV9 | CASSVPGYNEQFF
TRBV4-3 | CASSRSFGGANEQFF
TRBV6-1 | CASRAGEQWSQPQHF
TRBV5-6 | CASSSGGREQYF
TRBV6-4 | CASSDSASGRDTQYF
TRBV7-2 | CASSSDVGEGDEQYF
TRBV19 | CASTISRGRISYTF
TRBV4-2 | CASSQDDTYYGYTF